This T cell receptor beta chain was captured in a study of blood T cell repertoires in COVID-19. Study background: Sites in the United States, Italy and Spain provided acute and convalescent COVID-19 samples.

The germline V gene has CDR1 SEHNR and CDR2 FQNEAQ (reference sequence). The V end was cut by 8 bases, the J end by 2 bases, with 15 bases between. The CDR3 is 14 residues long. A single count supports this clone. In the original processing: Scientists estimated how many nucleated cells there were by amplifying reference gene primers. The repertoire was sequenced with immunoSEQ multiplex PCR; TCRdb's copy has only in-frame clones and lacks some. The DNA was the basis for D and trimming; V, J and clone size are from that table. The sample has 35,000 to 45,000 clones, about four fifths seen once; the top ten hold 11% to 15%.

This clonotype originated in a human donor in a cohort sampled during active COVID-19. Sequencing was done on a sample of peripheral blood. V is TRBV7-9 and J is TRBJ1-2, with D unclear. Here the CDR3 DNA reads TGTGCCAGCGGGGAGGGAAAAGGGAACTATGGCTACACCTTC. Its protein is CASGEGKGNYGYTF.